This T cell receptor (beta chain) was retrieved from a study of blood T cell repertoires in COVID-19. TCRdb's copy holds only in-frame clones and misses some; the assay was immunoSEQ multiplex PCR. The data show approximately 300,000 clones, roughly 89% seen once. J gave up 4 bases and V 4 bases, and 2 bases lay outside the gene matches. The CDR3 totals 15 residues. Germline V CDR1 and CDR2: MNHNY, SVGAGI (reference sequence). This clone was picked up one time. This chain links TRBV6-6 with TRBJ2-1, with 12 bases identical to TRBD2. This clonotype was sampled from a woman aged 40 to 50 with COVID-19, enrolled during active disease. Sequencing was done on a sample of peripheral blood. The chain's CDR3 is CASSLLAGGYNEQFF. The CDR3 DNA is TGTGCCAGCAGTTTGCTAGCGGGAGGGTACAATGAGCAGTTCTTC.